This T cell receptor beta chain appears in the sequencing data of a study of beta chain features in type 1 diabetes. Overall study context: Age and gender were similar between patients and healthy donors, as were cell yields.

On this clone itself: Its cognate antigen is unknown.

Expressed TCRB transcripts got sequenced, as all isolated RNA was reverse transcribed. Approximately 3.6 million reads per sample on average were obtained from naive, central memory and regulatory T cell samples. The repertoire was sequenced with immunoSEQ multiplex PCR; TCRdb's copy has only in-frame clones and lacks some. Counted here are hundreds of thousands of clones, about an eighth occurring once; the ten biggest clones make up 0.03% to 0.04%. General study points: For patients, the naive, central memory and Treg TCRB repertoires appeared more alike than for healthy donors. Junctions at VDJ sites from type 1 diabetes patients had fewer insertions and more deletions. Type 1 diabetes patients had moderately but significantly shorter TCRB CDR3s in all four CD4+ subsets.

Trimming left V 0 bases short and J 0 bases short, with 10 bases between. Per germline, CDR1 SGHDT and CDR2 YYEEEE. The CDR3 is 15 residues long. Sequencing used naive CD4+ T cells from blood. The chain couples TRBV5-6 to TRBJ2-7; D call uncertain. The clonotype comes from a man aged 18-30 years with type 1 diabetes. CDR3 protein: CASSLGRSSSYEQYF. CDR3 DNA sequence: TGTGCCAGCAGCTTGGGGCGGTCATCCTCCTACGAGCAGTACTTC.